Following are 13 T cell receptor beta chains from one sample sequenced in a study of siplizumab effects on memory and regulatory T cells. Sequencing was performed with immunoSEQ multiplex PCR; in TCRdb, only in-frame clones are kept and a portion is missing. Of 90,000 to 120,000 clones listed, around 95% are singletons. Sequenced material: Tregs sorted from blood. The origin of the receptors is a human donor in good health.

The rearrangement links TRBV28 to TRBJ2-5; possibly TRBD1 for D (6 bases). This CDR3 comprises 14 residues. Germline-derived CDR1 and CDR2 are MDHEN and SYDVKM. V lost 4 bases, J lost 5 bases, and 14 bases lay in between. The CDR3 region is CASSSGVYWETQYF. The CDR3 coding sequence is TGTGCCAGCAGTTCAGGGGTTTATTGGGAGACCCAGTACTTC.

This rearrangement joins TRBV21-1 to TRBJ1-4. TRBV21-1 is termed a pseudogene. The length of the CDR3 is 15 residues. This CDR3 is CASSKPAATNEKLFF. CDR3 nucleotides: TGTGCCAGCAGCAAACCAGCTGCAACTAATGAAAAACTGTTTTTT.

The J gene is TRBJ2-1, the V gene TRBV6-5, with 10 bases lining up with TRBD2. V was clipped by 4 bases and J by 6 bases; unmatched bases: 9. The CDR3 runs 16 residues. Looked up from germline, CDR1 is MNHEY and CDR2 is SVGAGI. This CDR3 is CASSLSIGLAANEQFF. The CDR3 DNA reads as TGTGCCAGCAGTTTATCTATTGGACTAGCGGCCAATGAGCAGTTCTTC.

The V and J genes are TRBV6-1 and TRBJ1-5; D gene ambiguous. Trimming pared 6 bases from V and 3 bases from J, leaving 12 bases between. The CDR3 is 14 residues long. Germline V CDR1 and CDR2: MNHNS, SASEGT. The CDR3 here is CASRPGWLNQPQHF. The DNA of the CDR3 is TGTGCCAGCAGGCCGGGGTGGCTCAATCAGCCCCAGCATTTT.

CDR3 sequence (DNA): TGCAGCGTTGACAAGACGGTCAGGGGCTACACCTTC. Its protein is CSVDKTVRGYTF. The V and J genes are TRBV29-1 and TRBJ1-2; D ambiguous. The CDR3 covers 12 residues. CDR1 and CDR2 (germline): SQVTM, ANQGSEA. V was shortened by 3 bases and J by 8 bases, with 13 bases between the two germline ends.

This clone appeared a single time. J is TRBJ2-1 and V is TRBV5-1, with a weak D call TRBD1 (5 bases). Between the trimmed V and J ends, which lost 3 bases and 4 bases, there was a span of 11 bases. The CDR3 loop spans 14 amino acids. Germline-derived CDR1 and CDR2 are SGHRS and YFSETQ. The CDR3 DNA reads TGCGCCAGCAGCTGGTCAGGGCTATACAATGAGCAGTTCTTC. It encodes CASSWSGLYNEQFF. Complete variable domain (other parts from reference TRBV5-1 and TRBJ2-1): KAGVTQTPRYLIKTRGQQVTLSCSPISGHRSVSWYQQTPGQGLQFLFEYFSETQRNKGNFPGRFSGRQFSNSRSEMNVSTLELGDSALYLCASSWSGLYNEQFFGPGTRLTVL.

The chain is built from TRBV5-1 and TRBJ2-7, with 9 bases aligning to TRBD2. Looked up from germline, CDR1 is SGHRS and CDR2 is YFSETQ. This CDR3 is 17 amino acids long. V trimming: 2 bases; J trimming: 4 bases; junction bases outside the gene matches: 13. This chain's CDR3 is CASSFSIVSGRPYEQYF. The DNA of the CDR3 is TGCGCCAGCAGCTTCTCCATTGTTAGCGGGAGACCTTACGAGCAGTACTTC.

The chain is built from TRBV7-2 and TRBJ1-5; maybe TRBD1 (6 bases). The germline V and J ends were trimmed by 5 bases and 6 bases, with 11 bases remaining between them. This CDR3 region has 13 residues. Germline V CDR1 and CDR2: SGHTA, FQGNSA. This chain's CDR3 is CASSLGGGQPQHF. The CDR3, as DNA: TGTGCCAGCAGCCTGGGAGGGGGTCAGCCCCAGCATTTT.

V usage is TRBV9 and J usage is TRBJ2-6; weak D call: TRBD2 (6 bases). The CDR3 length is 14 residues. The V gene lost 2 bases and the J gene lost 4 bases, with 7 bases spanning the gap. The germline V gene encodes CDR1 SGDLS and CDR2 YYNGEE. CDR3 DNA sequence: TGTGCCAGCAGCGTGGGAGGAGGGGCCAACGTCCTGACTTTC. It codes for CASSVGGGANVLTF.

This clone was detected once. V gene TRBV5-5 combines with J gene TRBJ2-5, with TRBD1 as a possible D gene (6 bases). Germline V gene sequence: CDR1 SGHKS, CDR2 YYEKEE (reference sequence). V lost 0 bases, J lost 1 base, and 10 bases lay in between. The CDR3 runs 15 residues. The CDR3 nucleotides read TGTGCCAGCAGCTTGGTCAGGGGTCTCCAAGAGACCCAGTACTTC. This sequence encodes CASSLVRGLQETQYF.

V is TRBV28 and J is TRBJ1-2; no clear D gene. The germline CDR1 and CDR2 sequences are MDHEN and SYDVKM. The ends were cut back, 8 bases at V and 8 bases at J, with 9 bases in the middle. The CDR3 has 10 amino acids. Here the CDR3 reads CASRDLGYTF. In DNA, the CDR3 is TGTGCCAGCCGGGATTTGGGCTACACCTTC.

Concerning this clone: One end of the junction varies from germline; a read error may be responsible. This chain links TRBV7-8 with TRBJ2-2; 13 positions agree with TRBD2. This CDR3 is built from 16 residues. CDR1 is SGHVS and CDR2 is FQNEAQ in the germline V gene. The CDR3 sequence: CASSSTSGRRRGGLFF. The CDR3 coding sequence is TGTGCCAGCAGTTCGACTAGCGGGAGGCGGAGGGGGGGGCTGTTTTTT.

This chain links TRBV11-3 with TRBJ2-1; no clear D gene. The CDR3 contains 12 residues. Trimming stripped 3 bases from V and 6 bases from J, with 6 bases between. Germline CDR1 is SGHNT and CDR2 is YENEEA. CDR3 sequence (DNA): TGTGCCAGCAGCTTCCGGCGCAATGAGCAGTTCTTC. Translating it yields CASSFRRNEQFF. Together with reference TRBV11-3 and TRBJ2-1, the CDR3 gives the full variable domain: EAGVVQSPRYKIIEKKQPVAFWCNPISGHNTLYWYLQNLGQGPELLIRYENEEAVDDSQLPKDRFSAERLKGVDSTLKIQPAELGDSAVYLCASSFRRNEQFFGPGTRLTVL.